This TCR beta chain came from a study of Ad26.COV2.S vaccination and SARS-CoV-2 variants. Study-level information: Once or twice, 56 days apart, Ad26.COV2.S was delivered intramuscularly.

Only in-frame clones appear in the TCRdb table, and some are missing; sequencing was by immunoSEQ multiplex PCR. The repertoire consists of around 400,000 clones, with 89% occurring once and the leading ten covering 1.5% to 2%. The sample holds many counts of this clone. The antigen remains undetermined. Study-wide findings and caveats: Vaccinees reportedly had broad spike-specific CD8+ and CD4+ T cell responses. The placebo group had lower spike-specific TCR breadth than the vaccine recipients did.

The CDR3 is made up of 17 amino acids. The germline V and J ends were trimmed by 1 base and 1 base, with 16 bases remaining between them. CDR1 and CDR2 from the germline V gene are LGHDT and YNNKEL (reference sequence). The treatment: about 20 received Ad26.COV2.S at low or high dose, single or two shots; a few received placebo; per-sample allocation not given. Day 63 after the first injection of vaccine or placebo was the sampling time. Ad26 vector vaccine expressed Wuhan-strain SARS-CoV-2 spike. The sequence derives from a person between 18 and 59 years old who received the Ad26.COV2.S COVID-19 vaccine or a placebo. The rearrangement links TRBV3-1 (or the pseudogene TRBV3-2) to TRBJ2-5, with a tentative D call TRBD2 (5 bases). Sequencing used peripheral blood, obtained in a trial of Ad26.COV2.S vaccine versus placebo. The CDR3 region is CASSQATRPSGQETQYF. The DNA for the CDR3 is TGTGCCAGCAGCCAAGCGACCCGCCCGAGCGGCCAAGAGACCCAGTACTTC.